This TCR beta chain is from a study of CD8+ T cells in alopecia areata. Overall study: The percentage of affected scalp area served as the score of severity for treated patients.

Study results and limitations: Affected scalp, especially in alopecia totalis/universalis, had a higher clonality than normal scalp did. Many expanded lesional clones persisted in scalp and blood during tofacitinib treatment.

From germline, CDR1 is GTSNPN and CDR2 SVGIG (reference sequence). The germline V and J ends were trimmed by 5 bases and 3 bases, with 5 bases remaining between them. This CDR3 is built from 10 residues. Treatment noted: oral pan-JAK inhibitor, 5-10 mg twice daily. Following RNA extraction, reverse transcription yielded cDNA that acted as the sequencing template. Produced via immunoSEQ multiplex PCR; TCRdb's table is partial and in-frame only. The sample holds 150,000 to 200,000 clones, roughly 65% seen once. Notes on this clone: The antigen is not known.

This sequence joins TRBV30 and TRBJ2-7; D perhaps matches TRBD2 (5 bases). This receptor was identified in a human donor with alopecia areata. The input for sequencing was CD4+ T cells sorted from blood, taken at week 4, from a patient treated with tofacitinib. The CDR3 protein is CAWGGYEQYF. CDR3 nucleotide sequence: TGTGCCTGGGGAGGCTACGAGCAGTACTTC.